This T cell receptor (beta chain) stems from a study of blood T cell repertoires in COVID-19. For the study at large: Researchers got acute and convalescent COVID-19 samples from the United States, Italy and Spain.

In the original analysis: Quantification of nucleated cells was approximated via reference gene primer amplification. TCRdb's copy holds only in-frame clones and misses some; the assay was immunoSEQ multiplex PCR. V and J calls and clone size are copied from that table; D and trimming were computed from the DNA. The repertoire holds 70,000 or so clones, with approximately 90% as singletons. The source is a man under 40 with acute or convalescent COVID-19. The sample consisted of peripheral blood.

The CDR3 sequence: CASGAGGPIYNEQFF. The CDR3 bases are TGTGCCAGCGGGGCGGGAGGGCCAATCTACAATGAGCAGTTCTTC. The gene calls are TRBV2 and TRBJ2-1; 9 positions agree with TRBD2. CDR3 length: 15 amino acids. Germline V gene sequence: CDR1 SNHLY, CDR2 FYNNEI. V lost 8 bases to trimming and J lost 3 bases; unmatched junction nucleotides: 8.